The rows below give T cell receptor beta chains drawn from one sample of a study of T cell responses to AZD1222 COVID-19 vaccine. Here immunoSEQ multiplex PCR was the method, and the copy in TCRdb shows in-frame clones only, minus some. This table holds about 200,000 clones, 91% found once. Sequences were derived from peripheral blood, sampled 28 days after the second AZD1222 dose. The receptors stem from an adult who received the AZD1222 COVID-19 vaccine. Both conserved end residues are part of each CDR3. A D gene is named only where the DNA matches it firmly. The listing skips clone size in some rows; elsewhere it reads once, few, many or a size class.

TRBV28	.	TRBJ2-1	TRBD1	TGTGCCAGCAGTTCCGACAGGGCTGAGCAGTTCTTC	CASSSDRAEQFF
TRBV5-1	.	TRBJ1-1	.	TGCGCCAGCAGCCTAGGTGGGGGGGCTGAAGCTTTCTTT	CASSLGGGAEAFF
TRBV10-2	once	TRBJ1-5	.	TGCGCCAGCAGTGAGCCGCGCCAGAAGCCTAATCAGCCCCAGCATTTT	CASSEPRQKPNQPQHF
TRBV7-9	.	TRBJ1-1	TRBD1	TGTGCCAGCAACTCCTGGACAGGGAACACTGAAGCTTTCTTT	CASNSWTGNTEAFF
TRBV30	.	TRBJ2-1	TRBD1	TGTGCCTGGAGGGGACAGGGCGATGAGCAGTTCTTC	CAWRGQGDEQFF
TRBV19	.	TRBJ2-1	TRBD1	TGTGCGGTACAGGACAGGGGGCTCTACAATGAGCAGTTCTTC	CAVQDRGLYNEQFF
TRBV18	.	TRBJ1-5	TRBD1	TGTGCCAGCTCACCCCCAATTCAGCCAGGGGGAGGACAGCCCCAGCATTTT	CASSPPIQPGGGQPQHF
TRBV30	.	TRBJ2-2	TRBD1	TGTGCCTGGAAACGGGTTGGACAGGCAACCGGGGAGCTGTTTTTT	CAWKRVGQATGELFF
TRBV5-6	.	TRBJ2-1	.	TGTGCCAGCAGCTTGGGCGGGAAGTCTAATGAGCAGTTCTTC	CASSLGGKSNEQFF
TRBV7-2	.	TRBJ2-7	.	TGTGCCAGCAGCTTAGTTGGCGGGAACGCCTACGAGCAGTACTTC	CASSLVGGNAYEQYF
TRBV18	.	TRBJ1-2	.	TGTGCCAGCTCACCCCCTACAGGTGAGGGGACTTATGGCTACACCTTC	CASSPPTGEGTYGYTF
TRBV5-6	few	TRBJ2-5	.	TGTGCCAGCAGCTTCCCCAGCGAGACCCAGTACTTC	CASSFPSETQYF
TRBV5-1	.	TRBJ2-7	TRBD1	TGCGCCAGCAGCTTCCAGACAGGGGTCGTGAACGAGCAGTACTTC	CASSFQTGVVNEQYF
TRBV2	.	TRBJ2-7	TRBD2	TGTGCCAGCAGTGAAATAGCGGGGAACTCCTACGAGCAGTACTTC	CASSEIAGNSYEQYF
TRBV11-3	.	TRBJ2-5	TRBD2	TGTGCCAGCAGCAGAAGCGGGAGTGGGCAAGAGACCCAGTACTTC	CASSRSGSGQETQYF
TRBV6-5	.	TRBJ1-1	.	TGTGCCAGCCGAGGGAGTCTGGGCACTGAAGCTTTCTTT	CASRGSLGTEAFF
TRBV10-3	once	TRBJ2-3	TRBD2	TGTGCCATCAGTGACGTAGCGGGAGGGTCCATAAATACGCAGTATTTT	CAISDVAGGSINTQYF
TRBV28	.	TRBJ2-2	.	TGTGCCAGCAGTTCGCCCGGGGAGCTGTTTTTT	CASSSPGELFF
TRBV9	.	TRBJ2-5	.	TGTGCCAGCAGCGTAGATCCCGACAGGCGAAAACAAGAGACCCAGTACTTC	CASSVDPDRRKQETQYF
TRBV6-4	.	TRBJ1-2	TRBD1	TGTGCCAGCAGCGCGTCCCCGGGACAGGGAGATGGCTACACCTTC	CASSASPGQGDGYTF
TRBV2	.	TRBJ1-2	.	TGTGCCGAGACTACAGGGAACTATGGCTACACCTTC	CAETTGNYGYTF
TRBV30	.	TRBJ2-3	TRBD2	TGTGCCTGGAGAGTAGCGGGAGGCACAGATACGCAGTATTTT	CAWRVAGGTDTQYF
TRBV7-3	.	TRBJ2-3	.	TGTGCCAGCAGCTTAATGGGTGGTAGCACAGATACGCAGTATTTT	CASSLMGGSTDTQYF
TRBV5-4	.	TRBJ2-3	TRBD1	TGTGCCAGCAGCTTGGGCAGGGGGCGGGGTACAGATACGCAGTATTTT	CASSLGRGRGTDTQYF
TRBV9	.	TRBJ1-2	TRBD1	TGTGCCAGCAGCGTAGAGTCGGAGGGACAGAGAGCTAACTATGGCTACACCTTC	CASSVESEGQRANYGYTF
TRBV18	.	TRBJ2-2	TRBD2	TGTGCCAGCTCACCAGCATTGAGCGGGATGACCGGGGAGCTGTTTTTT	CASSPALSGMTGELFF
TRBV4-2	.	TRBJ2-3	.	TGTGCCAGCAGCCAAGATCGACAGGGAGGGTCAGATACGCAGTATTTT	CASSQDRQGGSDTQYF
TRBV10-3	.	TRBJ2-7	TRBD2	TGTGCCATCAGTGAGGCGGGAGGGCGATACGAGCAGTACTTC	CAISEAGGRYEQYF
TRBV28	.	TRBJ2-7	.	TGTGCCAGCAGCACCTCAGGGGGGCGCCGGGAGCAGTACTTC	CASSTSGGRREQYF
TRBV18	.	TRBJ1-1	.	TGTGCCACAGGGGCAGGGGTGGACACTGAAGCTTTCTTT	CATGAGVDTEAFF
TRBV7-2	.	TRBJ1-1	.	TGTGCCAGCAGCTCCGGGGCCCCGGGAGCTTTCTTT	CASSSGAPGAFF
TRBV27	once	TRBJ2-3	.	TGTGCCAGCAGTTTATTATCGGCCACAGATACGCAGTATTTT	CASSLLSATDTQYF
TRBV5-8	.	TRBJ2-7	.	TGTGCCAGCAGCTTGGGAGTGGGGTTCACCTACGAGCAGTACTTC	CASSLGVGFTYEQYF
TRBV6-5	.	TRBJ2-2	.	TGTGCCAGCAGGGGGCGGGGGCGGAACACCGGGGAGCTGTTTTTT	CASRGRGRNTGELFF
TRBV19	.	TRBJ1-1	.	TGTGCCAGTGCCCCTGGGCAGGTCGAAGCTTTCTTT	CASAPGQVEAFF
TRBV2	few	TRBJ2-7	.	TGTGCCAGCAGTCGCTCCTTGTGGGGCCACGAGCAGTACTTC	CASSRSLWGHEQYF
TRBV30	.	TRBJ1-6	.	TGTGCCCTGGACGGCCTTAGCTCCTATAATTCACCCCTCCACTTT	CALDGLSSYNSPLHF
TRBV2	.	TRBJ1-1	TRBD1	TGTGCCAGCAGAGAATCGACAGGGGCGAGTACTGAAGCTTTCTTT	CASRESTGASTEAFF
TRBV21-1	.	TRBJ2-7	.	TGTGCCAGCAGCAAACCCCCGTCGCAGTACTTC	CASSKPPSQYF
TRBV3-1/TRBV3-2	.	TRBJ2-7	.	TGTGCCAGCAGCCAAGATGGGCGGCCCTCCTACGAGCAGTACTTC	CASSQDGRPSYEQYF
TRBV18	.	TRBJ1-1	.	TGTGCCAGCTCTTCAGGAGGGCCAGGGATTAACACTGAAGCTTTCTTT	CASSSGGPGINTEAFF
TRBV29-1	.	TRBJ2-7	TRBD2	TGCAGCGTTGTACCCTCAACTAGCGGGTTATCCTACGAGCAGTACTTC	CSVVPSTSGLSYEQYF
TRBV21-1	.	TRBJ1-3	.	TGTGCCAGCAGCAATCAGACCGAACGAAACACCATATATTTT	CASSNQTERNTIYF
TRBV28	.	TRBJ1-1	.	TGTGCCAGCAGTTCTAACCCAGGGGTGAACACTGAAGCTTTCTTT	CASSSNPGVNTEAFF
TRBV30	.	TRBJ2-1	TRBD2	TGTGCCTGTCAACCGGGGGGGGTATCGGGTGAGCAGTTCTTC	CACQPGGVSGEQFF
TRBV5-6	.	TRBJ2-7	.	TGTGCCAGCAGCTTGTCGGGGGTCGGGTACGAGCAGTACTTC	CASSLSGVGYEQYF
TRBV5-1	.	TRBJ1-1	TRBD1	TGCGCCAGCAGCTCGGGACAGGGGGCGACCACTGAAGCTTTCTTT	CASSSGQGATTEAFF
TRBV15	.	TRBJ2-1	TRBD2	TGTGCCACCAGCAGAGATGGGACTAGCGGGTACAATGAGCAGTTCTTC	CATSRDGTSGYNEQFF
TRBV5-8	.	TRBJ1-4	.	TGTGCCAGCAGCTTCCGGACAGCCTCAACTAATGAAAAACTGTTTTTT	CASSFRTASTNEKLFF
TRBV9	.	TRBJ2-3	TRBD2	TGTGCCAGCAGCGCCCCGGGAGGGCGCACAGATACGCAGTATTTT	CASSAPGGRTDTQYF
TRBV20-1	.	TRBJ2-2	.	TGCAGTGCTAGTGCCAGTACCGGGGAGCTGTTTTTT	CSASASTGELFF
TRBV18	few	TRBJ2-3	TRBD2	TGTGCCAGCTCACCAGCGGGACTAGCAACAGATACGCAGTATTTT	CASSPAGLATDTQYF
TRBV11-2	.	TRBJ1-6	.	TGTGCCAGCAGCTTGGGGGGGCCAACACCCCTCCACTTT	CASSLGGPTPLHF
TRBV21-1	.	TRBJ1-1	.	TGTGCCAGCAGCAAAGCGGGGACAGGGCCTGAAGCTTTCTTT	CASSKAGTGPEAFF
TRBV5-1	.	TRBJ2-3	.	TGCGCCAGCAGCGGAAGTTTAGTAATTGTTCCAGATACGCAGTATTTT	CASSGSLVIVPDTQYF
TRBV7-9	.	TRBJ1-6	TRBD1	TGTGCCAGCAGCGGCACAGGGGTTAATTCACCCCTCCACTTT	CASSGTGVNSPLHF
TRBV27	.	TRBJ2-7	.	TGTGCCAGCAGCCCAAGGGGGGGAGCGGGCTACGAGCAGTACTTC	CASSPRGGAGYEQYF
TRBV4-1	.	TRBJ2-7	.	TGCGCCAGCAGCCCCTCAGGGTTGGGTGGCTACGAGCAGTACTTC	CASSPSGLGGYEQYF
TRBV7-6	.	TRBJ1-1	.	TGTGCCAGCAGCTTAGCCCGGAACACTGAAGCTTTCTTT	CASSLARNTEAFF